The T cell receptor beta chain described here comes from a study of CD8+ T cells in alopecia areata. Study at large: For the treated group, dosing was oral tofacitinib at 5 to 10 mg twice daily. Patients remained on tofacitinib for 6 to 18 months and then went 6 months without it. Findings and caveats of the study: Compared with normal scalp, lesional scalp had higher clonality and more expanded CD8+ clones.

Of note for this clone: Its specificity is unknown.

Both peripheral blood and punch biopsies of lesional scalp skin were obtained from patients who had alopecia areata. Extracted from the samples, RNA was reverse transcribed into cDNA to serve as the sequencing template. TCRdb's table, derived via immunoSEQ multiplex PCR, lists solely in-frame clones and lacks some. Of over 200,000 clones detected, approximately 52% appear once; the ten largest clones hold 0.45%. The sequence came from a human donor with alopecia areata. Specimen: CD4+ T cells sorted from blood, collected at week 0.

In DNA, the CDR3 is TGTGCCAGCAGTCAGGACAGGGCGGGGGTCAATGAGCAGTTCTTC. Translating it yields CASSQDRAGVNEQFF. The chain links TRBV6-5 to TRBJ2-1; the D gene is possibly TRBD1 (8 bases). The germline V gene encodes CDR1 MNHEY and CDR2 SVGAGI. V gave up 5 bases and J gave up 6 bases, with 17 bases separating them. This CDR3 is 15 amino acids long.